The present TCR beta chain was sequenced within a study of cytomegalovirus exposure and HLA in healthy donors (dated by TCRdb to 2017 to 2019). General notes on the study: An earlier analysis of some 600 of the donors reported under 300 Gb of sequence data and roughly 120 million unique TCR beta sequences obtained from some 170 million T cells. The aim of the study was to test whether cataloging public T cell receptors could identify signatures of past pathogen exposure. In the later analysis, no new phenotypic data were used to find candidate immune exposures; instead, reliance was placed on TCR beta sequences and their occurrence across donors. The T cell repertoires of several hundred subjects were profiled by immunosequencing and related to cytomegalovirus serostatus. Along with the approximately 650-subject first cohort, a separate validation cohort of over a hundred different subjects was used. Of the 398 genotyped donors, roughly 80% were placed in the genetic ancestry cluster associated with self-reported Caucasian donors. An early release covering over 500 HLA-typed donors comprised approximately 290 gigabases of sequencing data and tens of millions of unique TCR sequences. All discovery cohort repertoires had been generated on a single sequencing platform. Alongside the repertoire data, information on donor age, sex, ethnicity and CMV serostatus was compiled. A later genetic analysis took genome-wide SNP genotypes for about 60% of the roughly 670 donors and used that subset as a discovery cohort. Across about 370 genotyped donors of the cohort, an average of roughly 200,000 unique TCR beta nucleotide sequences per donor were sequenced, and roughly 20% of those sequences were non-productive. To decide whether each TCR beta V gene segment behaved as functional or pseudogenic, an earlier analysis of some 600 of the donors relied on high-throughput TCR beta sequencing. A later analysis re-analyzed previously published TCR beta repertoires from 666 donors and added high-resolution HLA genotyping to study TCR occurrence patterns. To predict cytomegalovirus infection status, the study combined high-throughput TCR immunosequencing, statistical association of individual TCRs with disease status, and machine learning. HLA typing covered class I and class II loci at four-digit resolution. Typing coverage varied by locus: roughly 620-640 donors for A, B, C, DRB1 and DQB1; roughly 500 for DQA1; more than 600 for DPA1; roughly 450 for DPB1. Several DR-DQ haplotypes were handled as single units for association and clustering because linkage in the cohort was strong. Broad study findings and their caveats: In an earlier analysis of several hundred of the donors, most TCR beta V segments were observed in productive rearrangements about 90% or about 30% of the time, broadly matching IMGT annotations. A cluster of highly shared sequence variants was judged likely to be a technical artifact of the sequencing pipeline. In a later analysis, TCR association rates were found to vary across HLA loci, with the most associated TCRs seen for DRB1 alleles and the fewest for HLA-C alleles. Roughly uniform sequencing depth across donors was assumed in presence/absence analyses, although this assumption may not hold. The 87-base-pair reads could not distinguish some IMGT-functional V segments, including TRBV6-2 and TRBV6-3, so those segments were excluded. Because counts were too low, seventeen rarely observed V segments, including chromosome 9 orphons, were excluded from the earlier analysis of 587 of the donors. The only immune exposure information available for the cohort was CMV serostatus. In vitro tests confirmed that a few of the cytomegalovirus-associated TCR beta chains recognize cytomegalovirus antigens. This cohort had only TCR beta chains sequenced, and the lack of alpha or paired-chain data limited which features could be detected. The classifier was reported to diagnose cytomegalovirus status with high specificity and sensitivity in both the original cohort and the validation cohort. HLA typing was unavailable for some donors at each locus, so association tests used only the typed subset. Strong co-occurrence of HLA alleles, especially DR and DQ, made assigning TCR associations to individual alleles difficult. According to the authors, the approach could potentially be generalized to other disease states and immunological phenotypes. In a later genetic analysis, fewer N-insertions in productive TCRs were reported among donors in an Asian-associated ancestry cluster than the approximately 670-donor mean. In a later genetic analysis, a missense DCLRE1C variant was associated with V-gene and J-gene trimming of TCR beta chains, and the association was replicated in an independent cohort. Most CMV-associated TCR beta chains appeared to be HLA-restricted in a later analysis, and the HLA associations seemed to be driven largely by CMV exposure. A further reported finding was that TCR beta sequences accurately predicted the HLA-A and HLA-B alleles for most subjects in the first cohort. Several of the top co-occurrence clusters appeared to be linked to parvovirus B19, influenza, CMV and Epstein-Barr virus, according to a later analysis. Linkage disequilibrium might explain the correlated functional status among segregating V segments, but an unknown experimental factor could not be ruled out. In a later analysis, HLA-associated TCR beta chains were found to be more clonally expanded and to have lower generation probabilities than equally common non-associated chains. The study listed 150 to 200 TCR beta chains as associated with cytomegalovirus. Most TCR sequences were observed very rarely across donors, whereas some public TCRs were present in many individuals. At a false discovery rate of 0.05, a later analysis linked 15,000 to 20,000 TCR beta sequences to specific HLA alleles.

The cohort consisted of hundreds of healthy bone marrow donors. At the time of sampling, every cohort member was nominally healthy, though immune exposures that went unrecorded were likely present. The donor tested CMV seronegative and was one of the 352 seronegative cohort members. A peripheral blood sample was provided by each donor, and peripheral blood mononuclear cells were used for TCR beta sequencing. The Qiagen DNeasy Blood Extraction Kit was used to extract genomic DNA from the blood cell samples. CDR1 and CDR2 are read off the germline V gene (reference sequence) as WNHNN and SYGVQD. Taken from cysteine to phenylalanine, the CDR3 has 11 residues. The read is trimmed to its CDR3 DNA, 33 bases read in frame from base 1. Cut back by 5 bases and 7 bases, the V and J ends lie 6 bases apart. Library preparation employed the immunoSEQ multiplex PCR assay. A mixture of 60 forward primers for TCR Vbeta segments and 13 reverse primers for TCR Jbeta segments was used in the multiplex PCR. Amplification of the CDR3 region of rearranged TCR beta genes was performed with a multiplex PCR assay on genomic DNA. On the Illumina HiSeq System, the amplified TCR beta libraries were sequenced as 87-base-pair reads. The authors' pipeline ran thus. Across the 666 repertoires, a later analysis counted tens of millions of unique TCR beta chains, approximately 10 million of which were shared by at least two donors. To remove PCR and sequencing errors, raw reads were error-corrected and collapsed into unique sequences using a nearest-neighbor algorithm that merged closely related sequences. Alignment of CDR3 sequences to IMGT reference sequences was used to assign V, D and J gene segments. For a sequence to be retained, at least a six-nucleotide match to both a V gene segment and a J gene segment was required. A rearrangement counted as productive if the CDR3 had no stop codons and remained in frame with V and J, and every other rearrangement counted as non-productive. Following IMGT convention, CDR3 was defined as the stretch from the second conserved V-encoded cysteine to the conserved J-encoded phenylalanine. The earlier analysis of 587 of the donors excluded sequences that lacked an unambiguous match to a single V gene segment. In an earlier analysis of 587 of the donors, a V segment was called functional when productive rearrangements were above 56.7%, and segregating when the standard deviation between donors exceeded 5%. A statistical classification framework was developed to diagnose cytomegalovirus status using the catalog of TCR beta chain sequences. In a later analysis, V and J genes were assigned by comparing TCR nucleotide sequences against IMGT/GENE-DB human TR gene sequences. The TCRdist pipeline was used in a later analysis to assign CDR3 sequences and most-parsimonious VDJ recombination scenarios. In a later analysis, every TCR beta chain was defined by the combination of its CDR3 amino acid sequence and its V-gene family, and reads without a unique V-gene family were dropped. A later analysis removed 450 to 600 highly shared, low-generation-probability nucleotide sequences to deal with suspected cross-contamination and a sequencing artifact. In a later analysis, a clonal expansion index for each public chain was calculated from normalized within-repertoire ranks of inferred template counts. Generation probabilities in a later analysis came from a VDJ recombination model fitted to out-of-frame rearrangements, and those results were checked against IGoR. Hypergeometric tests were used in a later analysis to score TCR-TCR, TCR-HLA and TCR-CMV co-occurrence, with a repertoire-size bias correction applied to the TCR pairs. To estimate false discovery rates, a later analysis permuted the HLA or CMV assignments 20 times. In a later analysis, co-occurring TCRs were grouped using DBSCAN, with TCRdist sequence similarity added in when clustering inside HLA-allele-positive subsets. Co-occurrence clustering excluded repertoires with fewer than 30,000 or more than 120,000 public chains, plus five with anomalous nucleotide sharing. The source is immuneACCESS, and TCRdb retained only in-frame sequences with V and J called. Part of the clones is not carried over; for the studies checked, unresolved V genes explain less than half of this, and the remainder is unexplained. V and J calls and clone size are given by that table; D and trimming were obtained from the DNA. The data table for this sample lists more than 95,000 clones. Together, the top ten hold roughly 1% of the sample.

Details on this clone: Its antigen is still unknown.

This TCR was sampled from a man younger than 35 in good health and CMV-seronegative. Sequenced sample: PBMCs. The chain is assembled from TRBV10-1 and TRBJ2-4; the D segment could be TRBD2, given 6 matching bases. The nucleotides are TGCGCCAGCAGTAGCGGGAACATTCAGTACTTC. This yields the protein CASSSGNIQYF.